This T cell receptor (beta chain) was observed in a study of shared clonotypes between healthy human individuals. As handled by the study authors: Sequence data from immunoSEQ were junction-only and lacked quality scores; consequently, filtering differed. Sequencing was performed with immunoSEQ multiplex PCR; in TCRdb, only in-frame clones are kept and a portion is missing. V and J calls and clone size are as listed in that table; D and trimming were resolved from the DNA. The table records nearly 1,000,000 clones, around 80% of them present only once. Trimming left V 5 bases short and J 0 bases short, with 9 bases between. Looked up from germline, CDR1 is SGHRS and CDR2 is YFSETQ. This CDR3 spans 13 amino acids.

This TCR derives from a man aged 18-30 years in good health. Input material: memory CD4+ T cells sorted from blood. The subset was: CD45RA-negative fraction. The chain couples TRBV5-1 to TRBJ2-7; D unresolved. The CDR3 loop reads CASSAGNSYEQYF. As DNA, the CDR3 is TGCGCCAGCAGTGCAGGTAACTCCTACGAGCAGTACTTC.